Below, 13 T cell receptor beta chains from the same sample are listed, as sequenced in a study of T cell responses to AZD1222 COVID-19 vaccine. Only in-frame clones appear in the TCRdb table, and some are missing; sequencing was by immunoSEQ multiplex PCR. Among about 130,000 clones listed, just under 95% were seen once. Source: peripheral blood, taken 28 days after the second AZD1222 dose. The receptors originated from an adult who received the AZD1222 COVID-19 vaccine.

Only a few counts were recorded for this clone. The chain is built from TRBV2 and TRBJ2-1; no reliable D call. The ends were cut back, 4 bases at V and 2 bases at J, with 0 bases in the middle. CDR1 is SNHLY, CDR2 FYNNEI, per germline. This CDR3 is built from 11 residues. The CDR3 is CASSAYNEQFF. The CDR3 region has the DNA TGTGCCAGCAGTGCCTACAATGAGCAGTTCTTC.

The V call is TRBV15, the J call TRBJ2-1; TRBD2 might be the D (6 bases). Trimming removed 1 base from V and 9 bases from J, with 13 bases in between. Germline V gene sequence: CDR1 LNHNV, CDR2 YYDKDF (reference sequence). The CDR3 length is 14 residues. This CDR3 reads CATSRGGSGAEQFF. In DNA, the CDR3 is TGTGCCACCAGCAGAGGAGGTAGCGGCGCTGAGCAGTTCTTC.

The chain has TRBV6-1 and TRBJ1-5, with 7 bases matching TRBD1. This CDR3 has 15 amino acids. The germline V gene has CDR1 MNHNS and CDR2 SASEGT. V was clipped by 1 base and J by 7 bases; unmatched bases: 7. In DNA form, the CDR3 reads TGTGCCAGCAGTGAAGGTGACAGGGCGGAACAGCCCCAGCATTTT. Translating it yields CASSEGDRAEQPQHF.

This sequence joins TRBV7-2 and TRBJ2-3; 14 nucleotides align to TRBD2. The germline V gene encodes CDR1 SGHTA and CDR2 FQGNSA. V lost 1 base to trimming and J lost 2 bases; unmatched junction nucleotides: 8. The CDR3 length is 19 residues. The CDR3 reads CASSLGTSGGTYLTDTQYF. CDR3 sequence (DNA): TGTGCCAGCAGCTTAGGGACTAGCGGGGGGACTTATCTCACAGATACGCAGTATTTT.

V is TRBV30 and J is TRBJ1-3, with a weak D call TRBD1 (6 bases). Trimming took 6 bases from V and 2 from J, leaving 8 bases between them. The CDR3 spans 12 residues. CDR1 GTSNPN and CDR2 SVGIG come from the germline V gene (reference sequence). The CDR3 region is CACYRAGNTIYF. The DNA for the CDR3 is TGTGCCTGCTACAGGGCTGGAAACACCATATATTTT.

This chain joins TRBV7-2 and TRBJ2-7, with TRBD1 matching over 7 bases. CDR3 size: 15 residues. Germline lookup yields CDR1 SGHTA and CDR2 FQGNSA. V gave up 5 bases and J gave up 0 bases; unmatched junction bases: 7. For the CDR3, the DNA is TGTGCCAGCAGCAAACAGGGGTCCCTCTCCTACGAGCAGTACTTC. The encoded protein is CASSKQGSLSYEQYF.

The genes are TRBV9 and TRBJ1-3; the D gene is possibly TRBD1 (6 bases). Trimming took off 2 bases at V and 0 bases at J, with 9 bases between the two ends. The CDR3 contains 15 residues. Per the germline V gene, CDR1 is SGDLS and CDR2 is YYNGEE. CDR3 DNA: TGTGCCAGCAGCGTTTCGGACAGCTCTGGAAACACCATATATTTT. Translated: CASSVSDSSGNTIYF.

The J gene is TRBJ1-4, the V gene TRBV28; 9 nucleotides line up with TRBD1. Germline V gene lookup returns CDR1 MDHEN and CDR2 SYDVKM. V lost 2 bases to trimming and J lost 2 bases; unmatched junction nucleotides: 3. This CDR3 is 16 amino acids long. The CDR3 region is CASSLEGTGTNEKLFF. Here the CDR3 DNA reads TGTGCCAGCAGTTTAGAGGGGACAGGGACTAATGAAAAACTGTTTTTT.

On this clone: Additional DNA sequences in this sample encode the identical CDR3. This rearrangement joins TRBV4-2 to TRBJ2-7; D may correspond to TRBD1 or TRBD2 (5 bases each). CDR1 LGHNA and CDR2 YNFKEQ come from the germline V gene. V gave up 1 base and J gave up 0 bases, with 7 bases separating them. The CDR3 has 14 amino acids. CDR3 sequence reads: CASSQGGGSYEQYF. Written as DNA, the CDR3 is TGTGCCAGCAGCCAAGGTGGGGGCTCCTACGAGCAGTACTTC.

The chain has TRBV28 and TRBJ1-5; D is unresolved. The CDR3 covers 15 residues. V lost 5 bases and J 0 bases, leaving 11 bases between the germline ends. From germline, CDR1 is MDHEN and CDR2 SYDVKM. This chain's CDR3 is CASSLQSYSNQPQHF. CDR3 coding DNA: TGTGCCAGCAGTCTTCAGAGTTATAGCAATCAGCCCCAGCATTTT.

The rearrangement uses TRBV30 and TRBJ2-5, with a possible D match to TRBD2 (6 bases). Germline V CDR1 and CDR2: GTSNPN, SVGIG (reference sequence). The CDR3 has 17 amino acids. Trimming cost V 4 bases and J 0 bases, with 21 bases left between them. CDR3 sequence: CAWNPGLKLRDQETQYF. CDR3 DNA: TGTGCCTGGAATCCGGGACTCAAACTGAGGGACCAAGAGACCCAGTACTTC.

The V gene is TRBV3-1 (or the pseudogene TRBV3-2), the J gene TRBJ2-3; 10 positions match TRBD2. The CDR3 extends over 16 amino acids. V trimming: 1 base; J trimming: 4 bases; junction bases outside the gene matches: 5. Germline loops: CDR1 LGHDT, CDR2 YNNKEL (reference sequence). The CDR3 protein is CASSQGSGGIPDTQYF. The CDR3 DNA reads as TGTGCCAGCAGCCAAGGTAGCGGGGGGATTCCAGATACGCAGTATTTT.

The chain is built from TRBV30 and TRBJ1-2; 7 bases align to TRBD1. The CDR3 length is 14 residues. CDR1 is GTSNPN and CDR2 is SVGIG in the germline V gene (reference sequence). Trimming cost V 4 bases and J 4 bases; bases outside gene matches: 9. The CDR3 protein is CAWTRQGAGYGYTF. In nucleotides, the CDR3 is TGTGCCTGGACCAGACAGGGAGCGGGCTATGGCTACACCTTC. The full variable domain, with the rest looked up from reference TRBV30 and TRBJ1-2, is SQTIHQWPATLVQPVGSPLSLECTVEGTSNPNLYWYRQAAGRGLQLLFYSVGIGQISSEVPQNLSASRPQDRQFILSSKKLLLSDSGFYLCAWTRQGAGYGYTFGSGTRLTVV.